The table lists the clone carrying this TCR beta chain with many counts. Its matching antigen is unknown. This entry belongs to a study of T cells in Graves' hyperthyroidism and ophthalmopathy. Regarding the study as a whole: Ophthalmopathy got predicted by the model a median roughly six months before its onset.

Using RNA transcripts as the source, TCR beta CDR3 regions were amplified. RT-PCR in the first round (using the HTBI primer set) targeted the TCR CDR3. MiXCR was run by TCRdb on the multiplex PCR reads, yielding one entry per CDR3 protein. The sample lists approximately 570,000 distinct CDR3 sequences, about 20% occurring once. Germline loops: CDR1 GTSNPN, CDR2 SVGIG (reference sequence). This CDR3 has 15 residues. The J segment lost 1 base and the V segment lost 1 base, leaving 6 bases of the junction unmatched. Each ophthalmopathy patient scored at least 3 on the Clinical Activity Score and at least 4 on NOSPECS grade, with duration under 3 months.

The TCR was taken from a man aged 40-49 years with Graves' ophthalmopathy. Sequenced input: blood. The chain is built from TRBV30 and TRBJ2-7, with 8 bases identical to TRBD2. The CDR3 sequence: CAWSAHSSGSYEQYF. The CDR3 DNA reads TGTGCCTGGAGTGCGCACTCTAGCGGGTCCTACGAGCAGTACTTC.